Shown below are 25 T cell receptor beta chains from a single sample sequenced in a study of cytomegalovirus exposure and HLA in healthy donors. Only in-frame clones appear in the TCRdb table, and some are missing; sequencing was by immunoSEQ multiplex PCR. Here the sample spans about 180,000 clones, roughly 85% being singletons. Material: PBMCs. The receptor source for this set is a man aged 18 to 29 in good health and CMV-seropositive.

V gene TRBV2 combines with J gene TRBJ2-7; 7 bases are shared with TRBD2. J lost 0 bases, V lost 8 bases, and 4 bases had no gene match. Germline CDR1 and CDR2: SNHLY and FYNNEI. CDR3 length equals 13 residues. The chain's CDR3 is CASLAAISYEQYF. The CDR3 nucleotides read TGTGCCAGCCTAGCGGCTATCTCCTACGAGCAGTACTTC.

This clone was seen a few times. The chain carries TRBV28 and TRBJ1-2; TRBD1 agrees at 7 bases. The trim removed 2 bases at V and 3 bases at J, leaving 3 bases unmatched. CDR1 and CDR2 from the germline V gene are MDHEN and SYDVKM. CDR3 length: 14 amino acids. The CDR3 sequence: CASSLPGGDYGYTF. CDR3 DNA: TGTGCCAGCAGTTTACCAGGGGGTGACTATGGCTACACCTTC.

The rearrangement uses TRBV27 and TRBJ2-7, with TRBD2 matching 7 bases. This CDR3 has 16 residues. Germline trimming cut 4 bases from V and 7 bases from J; bases unmatched to any gene: 16. CDR1 and CDR2 (germline): MNHEY, SMNVEV (reference sequence). CDR3 DNA sequence: TGTGCCAGCAGTTCCCCCGGGACCCACGCCGGGGGGGAGCAGTACTTC. Amino acid sequence: CASSSPGTHAGGEQYF.

The chain has TRBV10-2 and TRBJ2-6, with a possible D match to TRBD1 (5 bases). Germline lookup yields CDR1 WSHSY and CDR2 SAAADI. The CDR3 contains 17 residues. The ends were cut back, 1 base at V and 4 bases at J, with 14 bases in the middle. This CDR3 is CASSEWGRRAGANVLTF. DNA for the CDR3: TGCGCCAGCAGTGAGTGGGGCCGCCGGGCCGGGGCCAACGTCCTGACTTTC.

The chain has TRBV28 and TRBJ2-1, with D perhaps matching TRBD1 (5 bases). From germline, CDR1 is MDHEN and CDR2 SYDVKM. With 5 bases removed from V and 0 bases from J, the gap between germline ends came to 11 bases. The CDR3 sequence is 15 residues long. The CDR3 DNA reads TGTGCCAGCAGTGTCTACAGGAGCTCCTACAATGAGCAGTTCTTC. This gives the protein CASSVYRSSYNEQFF.

This chain uses TRBV19 with TRBJ2-7, with D possibly TRBD2 on 5 matching bases. The germline gives CDR1 LNHDA, CDR2 SQIVND (reference sequence). Trimming pared 5 bases from V and 3 bases from J, leaving 11 bases between. The CDR3 consists of 13 residues. The DNA of the CDR3 is TGTGCCAGTAGTCCGGGGAGCGGCTACGAGCAGTACTTC. Encoded protein: CASSPGSGYEQYF.

The chain recombines TRBV27 with TRBJ1-4, with 8 nucleotides matching TRBD1. The CDR3 is 15 residues long. The germline V gene encodes CDR1 MNHEY and CDR2 SMNVEV (reference sequence). The junction had 6 bases not matched to a gene; V was cut back by 5 bases and J by 4 bases. CDR3 in amino acids: CASSHGQGLNEKLFF. In DNA form, the CDR3 reads TGTGCCAGCAGTCACGGACAGGGACTTAATGAAAAACTGTTTTTT.

This chain joins TRBV11-2 and TRBJ1-3, with unresolved D. Germline lookup yields CDR1 SGHAT and CDR2 FQNNGV. Trimming removed 7 bases from V and 0 bases from J, with 7 bases in between. This CDR3 has 13 residues. The CDR3 here is CASTQISGNTIYF. In DNA form, the CDR3 reads TGTGCCAGCACCCAAATCTCTGGAAACACCATATATTTT.

The chain is built from TRBV28 and TRBJ1-1; 11 bases are shared with TRBD1. CDR3 length: 15 amino acids. The germline CDR1 and CDR2 sequences are MDHEN and SYDVKM. J lost 3 bases, V lost 7 bases, and 7 bases had no gene match. CDR3 protein: CASTTGDRGYTEAFF. CDR3 sequence (DNA): TGTGCCAGCACCACAGGGGACAGGGGGTACACTGAAGCTTTCTTT.

CDR3: CASSEASYNEQFF. CDR3 nucleotides: TGTGCCAGCAGCGAGGCCAGCTACAATGAGCAGTTCTTC. J is TRBJ2-1 and V is TRBV6-1; D ambiguous. The CDR3 totals 13 residues. CDR1 MNHNS and CDR2 SASEGT come from the germline V gene. V was shortened by 6 bases and J by 3 bases, with 9 bases between the two germline ends.

The V and J genes are TRBV10-2 and TRBJ2-5; 10 positions match TRBD1. The CDR3 sequence is 15 residues long. J lost 2 bases, V lost 2 bases, and 2 bases had no gene match. CDR1 and CDR2 from the germline V gene are WSHSY and SAAADI. CDR3 in DNA: TGCGCCAGCAGTGAGGGACAGGGGGTTCAAGAGACCCAGTACTTC. Amino acids: CASSEGQGVQETQYF.

The chain employs TRBV6-1 and TRBJ1-1; D gene uncertain. V gave up 6 bases and J gave up 4 bases, with 15 bases separating them. Germline V gene sequence: CDR1 MNHNS, CDR2 SASEGT. This CDR3 spans 14 amino acids. CDR3 DNA: TGTGCCAGCAGCGGCACCCGGCTAGTCACTGAAGCTTTCTTT. Translating gives CASSGTRLVTEAFF.

V usage is TRBV6-1 and J usage is TRBJ2-1, with 8 bases matching TRBD2. Germline assignment: CDR1 MNHNS and CDR2 SASEGT. The CDR3 runs 17 residues. Trimming removed 1 base from V and 2 bases from J; junction bases left unmatched: 7. The CDR3 nucleotides read TGTGCCAGCAGTGAAGAAGCGTGGCGGGAGGCCTACAATGAGCAGTTCTTC. Encoded protein: CASSEEAWREAYNEQFF.

This chain uses TRBV6-5 with TRBJ1-6, with 8 bases fitting TRBD1. Trimming at V came to 4 bases and at J to 8 bases, leaving 10 bases not matched to a gene. The CDR3 runs 16 residues. CDR1 and CDR2 (germline): MNHEY, SVGAGI. The CDR3 DNA is TGTGCCAGCAGTTTATTTCCGGGACAGGTGGATTCACCCCTCCACTTT. This translates into CASSLFPGQVDSPLHF.

This chain joins TRBV11-3 and TRBJ2-1, with 9 bases that match TRBD1. J gave up 10 bases and V 4 bases, and 8 bases lay outside the gene matches. CDR1 SGHNT and CDR2 YENEEA come from the germline V gene. The CDR3 totals 14 residues. The CDR3 nucleotides are TGTGCCAGCAGCTCCCGGGACAGGGTGCAAGAGCAGTTCTTC. Residues: CASSSRDRVQEQFF.

This rearrangement joins TRBV2 to TRBJ2-1, with 9 bases matching TRBD1. CDR3 length equals 21 residues. Germline-derived CDR1 and CDR2 are SNHLY and FYNNEI. With V trimmed by 3 bases and J by 0 bases, 18 bases remained unmatched. The chain's CDR3 is CASSDPGQGATRTSSYNEQFF. The CDR3 DNA is TGTGCCAGCAGTGACCCGGGACAGGGCGCGACAAGGACAAGCTCCTACAATGAGCAGTTCTTC.

This clone was found many times. J is TRBJ2-7 and V is TRBV27, with D possibly being TRBD1 (6 bases). The CDR3 has 15 amino acids. V shed 5 bases and J shed 3 bases, with 17 bases lying between them. Germline CDR1 MNHEY, CDR2 SMNVEV (reference sequence). The CDR3 bases are TGTGCCAGCAGTAATACAGGGCCGGGCTTCTACGAGCAGTACTTC. This gives the protein CASSNTGPGFYEQYF.

The rearrangement uses TRBV18 and TRBJ2-2; the D is unclear. CDR1 and CDR2 from the germline V gene are KGHSH and LQKENI. V lost 3 bases, J lost 7 bases, and 15 bases lay in between. CDR3 length: 15 amino acids. In DNA, the CDR3 is TGTGCCAGCTCACCTCCGTCGTCTAGTCGCGGGGAGCTGTTTTTT. Its translation: CASSPPSSSRGELFF.

J is TRBJ2-7 and V is TRBV6-5; 10 nucleotides agree with TRBD2. The CDR3 contains 15 residues. From germline, CDR1 is MNHEY and CDR2 SVGAGI. The junction had 11 bases not matched to a gene; V was cut back by 5 bases and J by 7 bases. The CDR3 sequence is CASSPLAGAWDEQYF. CDR3 nucleotide sequence: TGTGCCAGCAGTCCTCTAGCGGGAGCGTGGGATGAGCAGTACTTC.

This chain joins TRBV25-1 and TRBJ2-2; the D gene is possibly TRBD1 (5 bases). CDR1 MGHDK and CDR2 SYGVNS come from the germline V gene. The CDR3 length is 14 residues. Trimming cost V 2 bases and J 5 bases, with 9 bases left between them. Here the CDR3 reads CASSEVRGTGELFF. The DNA for the CDR3 is TGTGCCAGCAGTGAAGTAAGGGGAACCGGGGAGCTGTTTTTT.

The chain employs TRBV30 and TRBJ2-1; the match to TRBD2 covers 8 bases. The CDR3 sequence is 15 residues long. The ends lost 0 bases at V and 4 bases at J; junction bases unmatched: 5. Germline-derived CDR1 and CDR2 are GTSNPN and SVGIG (reference sequence). The CDR3 DNA is TGTGCCTGGAGTGTAGAGCGGGGGCCTTACAATGAGCAGTTCTTC. The encoded protein is CAWSVERGPYNEQFF.

This chain joins TRBV18 and TRBJ2-1, with D possibly TRBD2 on 5 matching bases. This CDR3 has 14 amino acids. V was clipped by 0 bases and J by 6 bases, with 9 bases between them. CDR1 KGHSH and CDR2 LQKENI come from the germline V gene. The CDR3 here is CASSPPNGVNEQFF. In nucleotides, the CDR3 is TGTGCCAGCTCACCACCGAACGGGGTCAATGAGCAGTTCTTC.

V and J are TRBV15 and TRBJ2-3, with TRBD2 as a possible D gene (5 bases). In germline, CDR1 is LNHNV, CDR2 YYDKDF (reference sequence). V lost 0 bases to trimming and J lost 3 bases, with 10 bases between them. This CDR3 is built from 15 residues. The CDR3 nucleotides read TGTGCCACCAGCAGAGAGGAGGTGGGGACAGATACGCAGTATTTT. Residues: CATSREEVGTDTQYF.

The rearrangement uses TRBV27 and TRBJ2-7, with D perhaps TRBD2 (5 bases). The V end lost 3 bases, the J end lost 4 bases, and 16 bases lay between the germline ends. The CDR3 runs 15 residues. Germline V gene sequence: CDR1 MNHEY, CDR2 SMNVEV (reference sequence). CDR3 loop: CASSFKGAPMYEQYF. As DNA, the CDR3 is TGTGCCAGCAGTTTTAAGGGAGCCCCCATGTACGAGCAGTACTTC.

The chain links TRBV27 to TRBJ2-6, with 12 positions matching TRBD2. The CDR3 has 15 amino acids. Germline V gene data show CDR1 as MNHEY and CDR2 as SMNVEV (reference sequence). V dropped 4 bases and J dropped 12; count of bases not matched to a gene: 7. The CDR3 sequence is CASSSTSGRLGVLTF. In nucleotides, the CDR3 is TGTGCCAGCAGTTCGACTAGCGGGAGACTCGGCGTCCTGACTTTC.